The present T cell receptor (beta chain) was sequenced within a study of blood T cell repertoires in COVID-19. Study details: Specimens from acute and convalescent COVID-19 originated in the United States, Italy and Spain. The analysed material was cDNA or gDNA that came from T cells, B-cell-depleted T cells, or PBMCs.

Repertoires were generated with immunoSEQ multiplex PCR, while TCRdb's copy carries only in-frame clones and drops some. The table has approximately 190,000 clones, about four fifths seen once. Germline V gene lookup returns CDR1 DFQATT and CDR2 SNEGSKA (reference sequence). Trimming took 3 bases from V and 5 from J; bases not matched to a gene: 14. The CDR3 has 17 amino acids. The chain combines TRBV20-1 with TRBJ1-5, with 9 bases lining up with TRBD1. The sequenced sample consisted of peripheral blood. This TCR came from a man aged 60 to 75 with acute or convalescent COVID-19. This chain's CDR3 is CSASIDVGQGVDQPQHF. The CDR3 DNA follows: TGCAGTGCTAGTATTGACGTGGGACAGGGCGTGGATCAGCCCCAGCATTTT.